Sequencing of this T cell receptor beta chain was carried out in a study of blood T cell repertoires in COVID-19. Germline loops: CDR1 SGHRS, CDR2 YFSETQ. Trimming shortened V by 4 bases and J by 0 bases, and 14 bases separated the two germline ends. This CDR3 has 15 residues. Method: immunoSEQ multiplex PCR; TCRdb's copy keeps in-frame clones and lacks some. Of over 150,000 clones listed, 83% are singletons. The TCR originated in a woman aged 55-75 years with COVID-19, enrolled during active disease. Material for sequencing was peripheral blood. The chain carries TRBV5-1 and TRBJ2-7, with TRBD2 as a possible D gene (6 bases). CDR3 protein: CASSPADGGSYEQYF. The CDR3 DNA reads as TGCGCCAGCAGCCCCGCGGACGGGGGCTCCTACGAGCAGTACTTC.